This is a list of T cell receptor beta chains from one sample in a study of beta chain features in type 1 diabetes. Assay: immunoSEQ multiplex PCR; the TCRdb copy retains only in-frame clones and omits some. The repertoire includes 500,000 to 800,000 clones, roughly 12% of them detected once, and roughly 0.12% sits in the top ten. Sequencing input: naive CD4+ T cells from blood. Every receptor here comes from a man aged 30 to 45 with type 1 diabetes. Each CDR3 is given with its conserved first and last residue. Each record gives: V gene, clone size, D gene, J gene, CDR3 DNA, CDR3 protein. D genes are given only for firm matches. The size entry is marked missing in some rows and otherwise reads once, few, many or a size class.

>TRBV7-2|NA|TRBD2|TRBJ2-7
TGTGCCAGCATCAATAGCGGGGATTACTTCTACGAGCAGTACTTC
CASINSGDYFYEQYF
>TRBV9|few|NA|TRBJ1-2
TGTGCCAGCAGCAGGGGTAGCGACTATGGCTACACCTTC
CASSRGSDYGYTF
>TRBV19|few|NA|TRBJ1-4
TGTGCCAGTAGCCCCTCTATGGATGAAAAACTGTTTTTT
CASSPSMDEKLFF
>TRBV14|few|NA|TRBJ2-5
TGTGCCAGCAGCCAAGATCGCGGGACGCCGTACTTC
CASSQDRGTPYF
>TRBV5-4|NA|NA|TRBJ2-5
TGTGCCAGCAGCTTGGGCAGTCAAGAGACCCAGTACTTC
CASSLGSQETQYF
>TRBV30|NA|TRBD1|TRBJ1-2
TGTGCCTGCGAAAGGACAGGGGTAGGCTACACCTTC
CACERTGVGYTF
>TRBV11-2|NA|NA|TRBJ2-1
TGTGCCAGCAGCCCGGGACTCTCCTCCTACAATGAGCAGTTCTTC
CASSPGLSSYNEQFF
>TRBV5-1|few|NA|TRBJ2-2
TGCGCCAGCGCCGGACAGCCCTTCACCACCGGGGAGCTGTTTTTT
CASAGQPFTTGELFF
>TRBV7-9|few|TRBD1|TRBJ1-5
TGTGCCAGCAGCCCACAGGGGATCGGTCAGCCCCAGCATTTT
CASSPQGIGQPQHF
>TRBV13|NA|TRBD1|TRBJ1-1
TGTGCCAGCAGCGGATACGGGACAGAAAAAGGCACTGAAGCTTTCTTT
CASSGYGTEKGTEAFF
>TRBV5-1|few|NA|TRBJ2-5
TGCGCCAGCAGCTTGCCAGGGCAAGAGACCCAGTACTTC
CASSLPGQETQYF
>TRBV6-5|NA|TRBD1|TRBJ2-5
TGTGCCAGCAGTCCGGGGACAGGGGGAGAGACCCAGTACTTC
CASSPGTGGETQYF
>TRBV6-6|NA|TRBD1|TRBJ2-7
TGTGCCAGCAGCCGGACAGGGCTGACGTACGAGCAGTACTTC
CASSRTGLTYEQYF
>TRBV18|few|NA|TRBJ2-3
TGTGCCAGCTCACCAATCCGCGCCAGAGATACGCAGTATTTT
CASSPIRARDTQYF
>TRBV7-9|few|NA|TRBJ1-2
TGTGCCAGCAGCTCTCTTGGTGGCTACACCTTC
CASSSLGGYTF
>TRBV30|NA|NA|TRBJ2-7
TGTGCCTGGAGTGAGGGGGGAAATCCCTACGAGCAGTACTTC
CAWSEGGNPYEQYF
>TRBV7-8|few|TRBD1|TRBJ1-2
TGTGCCAGCAGCCCAAGGACAGGGCCTGGCTACACCTTC
CASSPRTGPGYTF
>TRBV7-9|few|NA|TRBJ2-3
TGTGCCAGCAGCTTAGCGATGGGTGACACAGATACGCAGTATTTT
CASSLAMGDTDTQYF
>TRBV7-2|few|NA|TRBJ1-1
TGTGCCAGCAGCTCTTGGGCGATGAACACTGAAGCTTTCTTT
CASSSWAMNTEAFF
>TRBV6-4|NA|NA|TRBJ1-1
TGTGCCAGCAGTGAAGTGGAGAACACTGAAGCTTTCTTT
CASSEVENTEAFF